The 7 T cell receptor beta chains below all came from one sample that was sequenced in a study of blood T cell repertoires in COVID-19. Measured with immunoSEQ multiplex PCR; TCRdb has only the in-frame clones, and not every one. This table has 200,000 to 250,000 clones, roughly 82% appearing once. The sequenced sample consisted of peripheral blood. The receptor source for this set is a woman aged 65 to 85 with acute or convalescent COVID-19.

This rearrangement joins TRBV3-1 (or the pseudogene TRBV3-2) to TRBJ2-3, with D hard to call. CDR1 and CDR2 from the germline V gene are LGHDT and YNNKEL (reference sequence). The CDR3 covers 15 residues. V was cut by 4 bases and J by 2 bases, with 13 bases left in between. DNA for the CDR3: TGTGCCAGCAGCCCTTTTCACTGGTCCACAGATACGCAGTATTTT. Protein sequence: CASSPFHWSTDTQYF.

The rearrangement uses TRBV5-1 and TRBJ1-3, with D perhaps TRBD1 (6 bases). The CDR3 has 15 residues. Germline-derived CDR1 and CDR2 are SGHRS and YFSETQ. V was cut by 3 bases and J by 4 bases, with 14 bases left in between. The DNA of the CDR3 is TGCGCCAGCAGCTCGACACAGGGAACCGGAAACACCATATATTTT. Residues: CASSSTQGTGNTIYF.

CDR3 bases: TGTGCCAGCTCACCACAAGGAGGGGGCGGCTCTGGAAACACCATATATTTT. This codes for CASSPQGGGGSGNTIYF. This chain joins TRBV18 and TRBJ1-3, with 7 nucleotides matching TRBD1. The CDR3 contains 17 residues. Germline-derived CDR1 and CDR2 are KGHSH and LQKENI. With V trimmed by 1 base and J by 0 bases, 6 bases remained unmatched.

V is TRBV6-1 and J is TRBJ1-5; 8 nucleotides line up with TRBD1. V lost 7 bases to trimming and J lost 5 bases; unmatched junction nucleotides: 7. The CDR3 loop spans 14 amino acids. Germline V gene data show CDR1 as MNHNS and CDR2 as SASEGT. CDR3 in DNA: TGTGCCAGCATGGGCCAGGGGGCTCATCAGCCCCAGCATTTT. It encodes CASMGQGAHQPQHF.

The V call is TRBV21-1, the J call TRBJ2-4; the table's D gene call, TRBD2, was not cross checked with the DNA. TRBV21-1 is noted as a pseudogene. The CDR3 is made up of 16 amino acids. The CDR3 DNA follows: TGTGCCAGCAGCCGCGCCAAGTCATTAGCCAAAAACATTCAGTACTTC. Encoded protein: CASSRAKSLAKNIQYF.

V and J are TRBV4-3 and TRBJ2-3; TRBD1 matches 9 bases. Germline assignment: CDR1 LGHNA and CDR2 YSLEER. The CDR3 consists of 16 residues. V gave up 4 bases and J gave up 2 bases; unmatched junction bases: 7. The CDR3 DNA is TGCGCCAGCAGCCTACGGGACAGGGCACACACAGATACGCAGTATTTT. Protein: CASSLRDRAHTDTQYF.

This sequence joins TRBV6-5 and TRBJ1-6; 8 positions agree with TRBD1. This CDR3 has 15 amino acids. The V gene end was trimmed by 6 bases and the J gene end by 9 bases; junction bases not matched to a gene: 10. Germline-derived CDR1 and CDR2 are MNHEY and SVGAGI. The CDR3 DNA sequence: TGTGCCAGCAGCTCGGACAGGGAATTTTTTTCACCCCTCCACTTT. Protein sequence: CASSSDREFFSPLHF.